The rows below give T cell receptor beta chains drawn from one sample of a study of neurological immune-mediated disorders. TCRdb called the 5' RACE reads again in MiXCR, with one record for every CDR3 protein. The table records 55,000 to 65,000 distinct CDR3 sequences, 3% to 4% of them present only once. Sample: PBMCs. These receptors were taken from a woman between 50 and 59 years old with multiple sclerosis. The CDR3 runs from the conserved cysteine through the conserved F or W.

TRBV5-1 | CASSLEGRQAAYEQYF
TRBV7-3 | CASSLGTSGTDTQYF
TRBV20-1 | CSASIAGERYEQYF
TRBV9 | CASSVQGAEETQYF
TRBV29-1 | CSVPGGGTPYEQYF
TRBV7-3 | CASSLMDSRTGELFF
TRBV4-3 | CASSQETVGHGYTF
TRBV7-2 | CASSQGLAANNEQFF
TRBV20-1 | CSASPGQVPENPWDEQFF
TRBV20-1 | CSAKQGRSQHF
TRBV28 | CASSLGPTILTF
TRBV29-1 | CSVAQGALGNEQFF
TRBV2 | CASSESSGLALMQYF
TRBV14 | CASSQDLGGGTEAFF
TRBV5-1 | CASSLGPSFTGELFF
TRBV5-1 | CASSLNGGGFYEQYF
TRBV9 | CASSAGIVKDRGYNEQFF
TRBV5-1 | CASSFGTDNQPQHF
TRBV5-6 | CASSPYSGSGANVLTF
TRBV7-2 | CASRTSGTGHYEQYF
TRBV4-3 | CASSAGGPEYAQYF
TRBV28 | CASSLNEQYF
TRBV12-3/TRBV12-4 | CAYGGAGATEAFF
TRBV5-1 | CASSPAPGGTEAFF
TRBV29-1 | CSVEVSWGPRDYEQYF
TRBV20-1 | CSAREEGGYGYTF
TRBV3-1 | CASSQGRTDYGYTF
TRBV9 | CASSVLAGDYGTEAFF
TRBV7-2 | CASSPRRSSYEQYF
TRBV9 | CASSVDDREGNSPLHF
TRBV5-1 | CASSPAGDYTYEQYF
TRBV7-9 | CASSLGIRGNEQFF
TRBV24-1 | CATSGRTDTGELFF
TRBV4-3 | CASSQERSQSGANVLTF
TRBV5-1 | CASSRGQGGWSTDTQYF
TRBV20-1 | CSARSGRGGDEQFF
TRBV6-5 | CASSTSGGSGVQYF
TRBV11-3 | CASSLGWDSYEQYF
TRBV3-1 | CASSQESTGETQYF
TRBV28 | CASSWFGTDTQYF
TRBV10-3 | CAISPGTGIHSPLHF
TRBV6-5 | CASSYRGGANANTGELFF
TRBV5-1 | CASSLAMYNEQFF
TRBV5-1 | CASSLEPGQDYEQYF
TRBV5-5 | CASSFESSYNSPLHF
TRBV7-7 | CASSLELAGEGSEQFF
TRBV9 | CASSRRGDRVYEQYF
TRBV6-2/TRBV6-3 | CASSYMGLAGVEQYF
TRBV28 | CASSLGSEQYF
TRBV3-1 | CASSQQGQWNSPLHF
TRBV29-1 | CSAGGGYTF
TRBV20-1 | CSARGASSYNEQFF
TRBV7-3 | CASSLTANYGYTF
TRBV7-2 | CASSSPTVRDGAFF
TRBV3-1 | CASSRPNALGTEAFF